Listed below are T cell receptor beta chains from one sample, sequenced in a study of shared clonotypes between healthy human individuals. TCRdb keeps only in-frame clones here, not all; method: immunoSEQ multiplex PCR. The table records around 600,000 clones, about 97% of them present only once. Input material: naive CD4+ T cells sorted from blood. These receptors came from a woman between 25 and 40 years old in good health. The CDR3 runs from the conserved cysteine through the conserved F or W. The order of the fields is J gene, V gene, clone size, D gene, CDR3 DNA, CDR3 protein. A D gene is named only where the DNA matches it firmly. Clone size, where shown, is once, few, many, or a class for clones that have expanded.

>TRBJ2-7|TRBV18|-|TRBD2
TGTGCCAGCTCACCGGGGACTAGCGGGAGGTACGAGCAGTACTTC
CASSPGTSGRYEQYF
>TRBJ2-3|TRBV29-1|-|TRBD1
TGCAGCGTTGATTGGACAGGGAGCACAGATACGCAGTATTTT
CSVDWTGSTDTQYF
>TRBJ2-3|TRBV11-2|-|TRBD2
TGTGCCAGCAGCTTTCGCGGGAGAACAGATACGCAGTATTTT
CASSFRGRTDTQYF
>TRBJ1-4|TRBV5-1|-|TRBD1
TGCGCCAGCAGCTTAGGACAGGCTTATGAAAAACTGTTTTTT
CASSLGQAYEKLFF
>TRBJ1-2|TRBV10-3|once|-
TGTGCCATCAGTGAGTCGAACAGGGTGACGGGTAACTATGGCTACACCTTC
CAISESNRVTGNYGYTF
>TRBJ1-1|TRBV7-2|-|TRBD1
TGTGCCAGCAGCTTAGCGACTTACAGGGGGAAAACTGAAGCTTTCTTT
CASSLATYRGKTEAFF
>TRBJ1-2|TRBV6-5|-|-
TGTGCCAGCAGTCCGTCCCCCAGGGTTTATGGCTACACCTTC
CASSPSPRVYGYTF
>TRBJ2-1|TRBV7-2|-|-
TGTGCCAGCACCTCGGCTAGCCCCAATGAGCAGTTCTTC
CASTSASPNEQFF
>TRBJ1-2|TRBV29-1|-|TRBD1
TGCAGCGTTACACCGGACAGGGGCCCCTATGGCTACACCTTC
CSVTPDRGPYGYTF
>TRBJ2-3|TRBV6-1|-|-
TGTGCCAGCAGCCTGGACCGGGGGGATACGCAGTATTTT
CASSLDRGDTQYF
>TRBJ2-1|TRBV9|-|-
TGTGCCAGCAGCGGGTCTCGGGACACATACAATGAGCAGTTCTTC
CASSGSRDTYNEQFF
>TRBJ1-1|TRBV6-4|-|-
TGTGCCAGCAGTGACTCGGCAGGCCGCAGGACTGAAGCTTTCTTT
CASSDSAGRRTEAFF
>TRBJ1-5|TRBV15|-|-
TGTGCCACCAGCAGAGATCTGCGGGGACATCAGCCCCAGCATTTT
CATSRDLRGHQPQHF
>TRBJ2-5|TRBV5-4|-|TRBD2
TGTGCCAGCAGCTTGCTGTGGGACTACGACCAAGAGACCCAGTACTTC
CASSLLWDYDQETQYF
>TRBJ2-7|TRBV6-5|-|-
TGTGCCAGCCTGGGGGATTCTCAAGAGCAGTACTTC
CASLGDSQEQYF
>TRBJ1-2|TRBV28|-|TRBD1
TGTGCCAGCAGTTTCGGCCAGGGGGGGAATGGGGACACCTTC
CASSFGQGGNGDTF
>TRBJ2-1|TRBV29-1|-|-
TGCAGCGCGATCTCGACTAGGAGGTATCACAATGAGCAGTTCTTC
CSAISTRRYHNEQFF
>TRBJ1-2|TRBV30|-|-
TGTGCCTGGAGTGTCGTAGACTATGGCTACACCTTC
CAWSVVDYGYTF
>TRBJ2-1|TRBV20-1|-|-
TGCAGTGCTAGTAGAGGGGGTGAGCAGTTCTTC
CSASRGGEQFF
>TRBJ1-3|TRBV18|-|TRBD1
TGTGCCAGCTCACCACGTGGCGACAGGGCTGGAAACACCATATATTTT
CASSPRGDRAGNTIYF
>TRBJ2-5|TRBV9|-|-
TGTGCCAGCAGCGGTCCGGGACGAGCCCAGAGTGAGACCCAGTACTTC
CASSGPGRAQSETQYF
>TRBJ2-5|TRBV5-1|-|-
TGCGCCAGCAGCTTGGGGACATCGAAAGAGACCCAGTACTTC
CASSLGTSKETQYF
>TRBJ1-5|TRBV19|-|-
TGTGCCAGTAGTAGGGCTCGGGGAAATCAGCCCCAGCATTTT
CASSRARGNQPQHF
>TRBJ2-1|TRBV7-8|-|-
TGTGCCAGCAGCCCACGGTGGGGGTTCTCCTACAATGAGCAGTTCTTC
CASSPRWGFSYNEQFF
>TRBJ2-7|TRBV7-6|-|TRBD2
TGTGCCAGCAGCCGACCGCGCGGGAGCAACTCCTACGAGCAGTACTTC
CASSRPRGSNSYEQYF
>TRBJ1-6|TRBV7-9|-|TRBD1
TGTGCCAGCAGCTTACAGGGGGCTGAATCACCCCTCCACTTT
CASSLQGAESPLHF
>TRBJ2-2|TRBV5-1|-|-
TGCGCCAGCAGCTTATGGGACGGGGAGCTGTTTTTT
CASSLWDGELFF
>TRBJ1-2|TRBV10-3|-|-
TGTGCCACTGGATGGGGAGTCGGAGGCTACACCTTC
CATGWGVGGYTF